Listed below are T cell receptor beta chains from one sample, sequenced in a study of persistence of HIV-infected CD4 T cells. The antigens for these receptors are not known. The assay was immunoSEQ multiplex PCR, and TCRdb's table has in-frame clones only and misses some. The data hold around 60,000 clones, with over 60% observed a single time. The material sequenced was CD4+ T cells sorted from PBMCs after approximately 19-hour stimulation, taken from a patient who received antiretroviral therapy. The receptors originated from an adult man with HIV who was CMV-seropositive. CDR3s include the opening cysteine and the closing phenylalanine or tryptophan. D genes are given only for firm matches. Clone size is not always given. Where it is, it says once, few, many or a class for expanded clones.

CDR3nt | CDR3aa | v_gene | d_gene | j_gene | len | abundance
TGTGCCAGCAGCGTAGGAGACACGGAGGGAAACACCATATATTTT | CASSVGDTEGNTIYF | TRBV9 | . | TRBJ1-3 | 15 | .
TGTGCCAGTAAGTGGAAAGGATGGCTGCTAGATTCACCCCTCCACTTT | CASKWKGWLLDSPLHF | TRBV19 | . | TRBJ1-6 | 16 | .
TGTGCCAGCAGTCGCCTGGGACAGGGCCTAGAAATTTATGGCTACACCTTC | CASSRLGQGLEIYGYTF | TRBV27 | TRBD1 | TRBJ1-2 | 17 | .
TGTGCCAGCCGCAGAAATCTTAACACTGAAGCTTTCTTT | CASRRNLNTEAFF | TRBV6-5 | . | TRBJ1-1 | 13 | .
TGTGCCAGCAGCTTAACGGCAGGACCCTACGAGCAGTACTTC | CASSLTAGPYEQYF | TRBV7-3 | . | TRBJ2-7 | 14 | few
TGTGCCAGCAGCTGGGAAGGGAGCTCCTATAATTCACCCCTCCACTTT | CASSWEGSSYNSPLHF | TRBV5-6 | . | TRBJ1-6 | 16 | .
TGCAGTGCTAGTAAGCCCCGACCCCGGGACAGGGGAGCCAAAAACATTCAGTACTTC | CSASKPRPRDRGAKNIQYF | TRBV20-1 | TRBD1 | TRBJ2-4 | 19 | .
TGTGCCAGTAAGGAGGGGGCCGACACAGATACGCAGTATTTT | CASKEGADTDTQYF | TRBV19 | . | TRBJ2-3 | 14 | few
TGTGCCAGCAGTTCACACGGGGGCACTGAAGCTTTCTTT | CASSSHGGTEAFF | TRBV6-5 | . | TRBJ1-1 | 13 | .
TGCAGTGCTAGTTCTCCGGGGACGCGGATAACGAACTACGAGCAGTACTTC | CSASSPGTRITNYEQYF | TRBV20-1 | . | TRBJ2-7 | 17 | .
TGTGCCAGCAGCTTGAGGGTGGTGACAGGGGGCCAGCCCCAGCATTTT | CASSLRVVTGGQPQHF | TRBV5-5 | TRBD1 | TRBJ1-5 | 16 | .
TGTGCCACATTAACGGGGGGCGGAAGCACAGATACGCAGTATTTT | CATLTGGGSTDTQYF | TRBV10-3 | . | TRBJ2-3 | 15 | .
TGTGCCAGCAGAAAGGACGGTACCGGGGAGCTGTTTTTT | CASRKDGTGELFF | TRBV6-5 | . | TRBJ2-2 | 13 | .
TGTGCTAGTGGTCGCCAGGCCTCCTACGAGCAGTACTTC | CASGRQASYEQYF | TRBV12-5 | . | TRBJ2-7 | 13 | .
TGTGCCAGCAGTGAAGTAGGGAGGTTTTATAACTATGGCTACACCTTC | CASSEVGRFYNYGYTF | TRBV6-1 | . | TRBJ1-2 | 16 | .
TGTGCCAGCCTGGGTGGCAGGCCGAACACTGAAGCTTTCTTT | CASLGGRPNTEAFF | TRBV6-5 | . | TRBJ1-1 | 14 | .
TGTGCCAGCTGCCTAGGGACAGGGGCTCTTGGGGGTTCCTACAATGAGCAGTTCTTC | CASCLGTGALGGSYNEQFF | TRBV5-5 | TRBD1 | TRBJ2-1 | 19 | once
TGCGCCAGCAGCCAAACCAGCGGGGGGTCTTACGAGCAGTACTTC | CASSQTSGGSYEQYF | TRBV4-1 | TRBD2 | TRBJ2-7 | 15 | .
TGTGCCAGCAGCTTCCGGCTAGGGGCTACTAATGAAAAACTGTTTTTT | CASSFRLGATNEKLFF | TRBV5-5 | . | TRBJ1-4 | 16 | .
TGTGCCAGCAGTTCCGGGGGCGCTGGGGCCAACGTCCTGACTTTC | CASSSGGAGANVLTF | TRBV27 | . | TRBJ2-6 | 15 | .
TGCGCCAGCAGCGCTGGCCAGGGACCCTATTATGAGCAGTTCTTC | CASSAGQGPYYEQFF | TRBV10-1 | . | TRBJ2-1 | 15 | .
TGTGCCAGCAGTCTAGAGGGGTATCACGAGCAGTACTTC | CASSLEGYHEQYF | TRBV27 | . | TRBJ2-7 | 13 | .
TGTGCCAGCAGTTACTCGGAAGGGCAAGAGACCCAGTACTTC | CASSYSEGQETQYF | TRBV6-5 | . | TRBJ2-5 | 14 | .
TGTGCCAGCAGTTTAGGGGGTGAATCGACCTATGGCTACACCTTC | CASSLGGESTYGYTF | TRBV27 | . | TRBJ1-2 | 15 | .
TGTGCCAGCAGCTTAGGAGGCAGGTCTCTGAACACTGAAGCTTTCTTT | CASSLGGRSLNTEAFF | TRBV11-3 | . | TRBJ1-1 | 16 | .
TGCGCCAGCGGGACAGGGAGCGGGGACATTCAGTACTTC | CASGTGSGDIQYF | TRBV5-1 | TRBD1 | TRBJ2-4 | 13 | .